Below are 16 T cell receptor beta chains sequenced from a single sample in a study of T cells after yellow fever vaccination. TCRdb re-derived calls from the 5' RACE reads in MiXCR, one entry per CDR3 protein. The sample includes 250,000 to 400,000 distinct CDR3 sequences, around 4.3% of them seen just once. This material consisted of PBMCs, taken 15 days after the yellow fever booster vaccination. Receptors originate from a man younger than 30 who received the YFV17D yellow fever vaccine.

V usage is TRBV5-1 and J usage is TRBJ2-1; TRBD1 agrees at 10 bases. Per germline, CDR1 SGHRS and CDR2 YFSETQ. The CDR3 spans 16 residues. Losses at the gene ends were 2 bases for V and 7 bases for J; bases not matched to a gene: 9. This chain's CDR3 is CASSFFGQGVINEQFF. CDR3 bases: TGCGCCAGCAGCTTTTTTGGACAGGGGGTGATAAATGAGCAGTTCTTC.

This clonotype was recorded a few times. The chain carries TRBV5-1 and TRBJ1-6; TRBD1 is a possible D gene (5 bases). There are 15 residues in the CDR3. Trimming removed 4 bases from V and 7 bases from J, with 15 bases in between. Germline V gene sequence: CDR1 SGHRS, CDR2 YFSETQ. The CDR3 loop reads CASSEGPIANSPLHF. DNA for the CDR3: TGCGCCAGCAGCGAGGGACCCATCGCCAATTCACCCCTCCACTTT.

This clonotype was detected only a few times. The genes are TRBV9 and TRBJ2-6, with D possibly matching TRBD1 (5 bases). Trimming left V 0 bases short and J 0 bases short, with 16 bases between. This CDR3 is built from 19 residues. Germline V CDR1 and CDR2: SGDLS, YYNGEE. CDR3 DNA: TGTGCCAGCAGCGTAGCCTATCAGGGAAGAGGCTCTGGGGCCAACGTCCTGACTTTC. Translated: CASSVAYQGRGSGANVLTF.

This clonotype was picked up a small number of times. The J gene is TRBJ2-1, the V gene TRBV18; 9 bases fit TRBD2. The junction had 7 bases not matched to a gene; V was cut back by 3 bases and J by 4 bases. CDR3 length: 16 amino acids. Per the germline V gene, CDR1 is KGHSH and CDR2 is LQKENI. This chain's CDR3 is CASSPALAGNYNEQFF. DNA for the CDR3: TGTGCCAGCTCACCGGCTCTAGCGGGGAATTACAATGAGCAGTTCTTC. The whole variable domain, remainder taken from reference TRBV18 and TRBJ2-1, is NAGVMQNPRHLVRRRGQEARLRCSPMKGHSHVYWYRQLPEEGLKFMVYLQKENIIDESGMPKERFSAEFPKEGPSILRIQQVVRGDSAAYFCASSPALAGNYNEQFFGPGTRLTVL.

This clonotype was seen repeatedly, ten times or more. The CDR3 DNA is TGCGCCAGCAGCCAAGATCGAGGCCAGCCCCAGCATTTT. Its translation: CASSQDRGQPQHF. This chain connects TRBV4-3 to TRBJ1-5, with no clear D. The CDR3 extends over 13 amino acids. Deletions cut 0 bases from V and 7 bases from J, with 7 bases between. Germline V gives CDR1 LGHNA, CDR2 YSLEER.

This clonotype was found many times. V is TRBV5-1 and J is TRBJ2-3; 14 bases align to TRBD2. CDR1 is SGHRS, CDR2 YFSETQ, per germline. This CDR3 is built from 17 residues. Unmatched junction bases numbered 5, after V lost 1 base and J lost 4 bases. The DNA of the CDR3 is TGCGCCAGCAGCTTGTGGGGACTAGCGGGGGACGCAGATACGCAGTATTTT. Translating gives CASSLWGLAGDADTQYF.

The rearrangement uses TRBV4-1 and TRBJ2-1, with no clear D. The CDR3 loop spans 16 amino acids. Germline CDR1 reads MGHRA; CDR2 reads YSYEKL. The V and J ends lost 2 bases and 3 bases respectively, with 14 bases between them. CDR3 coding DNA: TGCGCCAGCAGCCAAATAGACTTGCTTATCTACAATGAGCAGTTCTTC. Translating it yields CASSQIDLLIYNEQFF.

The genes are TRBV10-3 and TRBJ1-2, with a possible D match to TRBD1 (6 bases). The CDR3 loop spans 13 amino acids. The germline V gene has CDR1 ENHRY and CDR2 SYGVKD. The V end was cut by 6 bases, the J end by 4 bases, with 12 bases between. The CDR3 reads CAISYGQSYGYTF. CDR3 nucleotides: TGTGCCATCAGCTACGGACAGTCCTATGGCTACACCTTC.

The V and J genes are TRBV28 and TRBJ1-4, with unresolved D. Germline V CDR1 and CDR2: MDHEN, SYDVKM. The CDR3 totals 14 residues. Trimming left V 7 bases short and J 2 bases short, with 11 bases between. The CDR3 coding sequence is TGTGCCAGCACCAGAGGAGGGACTAATGAAAAACTGTTTTTT. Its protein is CASTRGGTNEKLFF.

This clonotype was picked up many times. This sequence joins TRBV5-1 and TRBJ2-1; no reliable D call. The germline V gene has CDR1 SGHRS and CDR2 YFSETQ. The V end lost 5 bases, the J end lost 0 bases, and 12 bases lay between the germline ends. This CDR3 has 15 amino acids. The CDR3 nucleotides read TGCGCCAGCAGTCTCGCGCCTCTCTCCTACAATGAGCAGTTCTTC. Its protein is CASSLAPLSYNEQFF.

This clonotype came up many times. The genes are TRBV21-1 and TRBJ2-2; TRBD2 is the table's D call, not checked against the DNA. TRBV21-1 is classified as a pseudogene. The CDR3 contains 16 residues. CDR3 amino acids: CASSKALAGNTGELFF. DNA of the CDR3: TGTGCCAGCAGCAAAGCGCTAGCGGGGAACACCGGGGAGCTGTTTTTT.

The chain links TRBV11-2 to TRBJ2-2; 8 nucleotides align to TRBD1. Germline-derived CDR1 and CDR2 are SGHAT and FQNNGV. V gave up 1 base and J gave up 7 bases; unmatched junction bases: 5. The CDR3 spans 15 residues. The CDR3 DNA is TGTGCCAGCAGCTTAGTTGCAGGGGGCGGCGGGGAGCTGTTTTTT. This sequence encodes CASSLVAGGGGELFF.

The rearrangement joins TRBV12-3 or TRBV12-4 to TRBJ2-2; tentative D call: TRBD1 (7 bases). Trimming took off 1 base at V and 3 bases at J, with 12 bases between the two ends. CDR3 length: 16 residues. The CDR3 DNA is TGTGCCAGCAGTTTAGTCGCAGGGGGGTACACCGGGGAGCTGTTTTTT. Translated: CASSLVAGGYTGELFF.

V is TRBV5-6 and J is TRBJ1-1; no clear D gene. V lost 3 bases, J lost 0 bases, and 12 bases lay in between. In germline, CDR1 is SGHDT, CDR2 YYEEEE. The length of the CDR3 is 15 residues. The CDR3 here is CASSSAYLLNTEAFF. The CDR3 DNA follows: TGTGCCAGCAGCTCCGCATACCTCCTGAACACTGAAGCTTTCTTT.

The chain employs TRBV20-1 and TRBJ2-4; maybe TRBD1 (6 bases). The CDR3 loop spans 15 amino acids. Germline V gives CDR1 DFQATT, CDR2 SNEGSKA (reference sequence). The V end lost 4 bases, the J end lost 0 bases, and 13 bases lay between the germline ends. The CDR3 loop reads CSAILPGEAKNIQYF. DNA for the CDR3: TGCAGTGCTATCCTCCCAGGGGAAGCCAAAAACATTCAGTACTTC.

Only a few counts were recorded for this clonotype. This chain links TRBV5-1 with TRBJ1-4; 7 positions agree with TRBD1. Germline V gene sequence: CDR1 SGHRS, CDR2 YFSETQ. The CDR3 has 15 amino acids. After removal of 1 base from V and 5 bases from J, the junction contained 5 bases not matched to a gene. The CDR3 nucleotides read TGCGCCAGCAGCTTGCTGGGGACAGACAATGAAAAACTGTTTTTT. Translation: CASSLLGTDNEKLFF.